This TCR beta chain was sequenced for a study of cytomegalovirus exposure and HLA in healthy donors. Study-wide results and caveats: With later analysis, a missense DCLRE1C variant became linked to TCR beta V- and J-gene trimming.

Researchers ran the PCR with 60 Vbeta and 13 Jbeta primers. Measured with immunoSEQ multiplex PCR; TCRdb has only the in-frame clones, and not every one. Of some 150,000 clones listed, 80% are singletons. Comment on this clone: The antigen is unknown.

The CDR3 is 18 amino acids. V was shortened by 5 bases and J by 0 bases, with 22 bases between the two germline ends. CDR1 SGHTA and CDR2 FQGNSA come from the germline V gene. The receptor's source is a man aged 25-45 years in good health and CMV-seronegative. The chain carries TRBV7-2 and TRBJ1-1; TRBD1 is a possible D gene (5 bases). Input material: PBMCs. The CDR3 region is CASSPASGTVVMNTEAFF. The DNA for the CDR3 is TGTGCCAGCAGCCCCGCCTCCGGGACTGTAGTAATGAACACTGAAGCTTTCTTT.